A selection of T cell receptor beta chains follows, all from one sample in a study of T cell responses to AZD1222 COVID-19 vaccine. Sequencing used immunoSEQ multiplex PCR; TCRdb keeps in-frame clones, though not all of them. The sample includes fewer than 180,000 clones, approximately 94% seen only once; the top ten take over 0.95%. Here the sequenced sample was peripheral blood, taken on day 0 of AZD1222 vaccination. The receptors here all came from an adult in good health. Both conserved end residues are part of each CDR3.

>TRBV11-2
CASSNDRGNEQFF
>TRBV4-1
CASSHRLAGGSDTQYF
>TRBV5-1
CASSLNVGDPRTDTQYF
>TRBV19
CASSIDSSGTGGWVQPQHF
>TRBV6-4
CASSDSGLAGNNEQFF
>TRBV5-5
CASSAPSGVITDTQYF
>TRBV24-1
CATSDPDGNGYTF
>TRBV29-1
CSVDGGGYNEQFF
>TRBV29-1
CSVGGSSGANVLTF
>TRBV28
CASRSTSGGHEQFF
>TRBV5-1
CASSLLAGSTDTQYF
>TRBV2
CASSEGPQDYGYTF
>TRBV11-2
CASSVGLLNTEAFF
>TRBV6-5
CASRTINQPQHF
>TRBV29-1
CSVEERGGGYTF
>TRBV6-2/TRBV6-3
CASSNPGTGSPGELFF
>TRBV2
CASSGGMSRNTIYF
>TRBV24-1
CATSDTSGEKNYGYTF
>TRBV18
CASSSGDKANQPQHF
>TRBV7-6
CASSLVGGSDTEAFF
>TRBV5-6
CASSSYLLPNTEAFF
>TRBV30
CAWSHQGHPEAFF
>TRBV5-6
CASSFRDRSDTQYF
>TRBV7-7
CASSLHARDTQYF
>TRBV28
CASSRDGAKLFF
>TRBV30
CAWHPQGSGGYTF
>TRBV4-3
CASSQGFLAGVSSYNEQFF
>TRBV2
CASSGQRLNEKLFF
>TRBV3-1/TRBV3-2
CASSPGLAYQETQYF
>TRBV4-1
CASSPWTGGNTIYF
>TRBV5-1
CASSLIPSDNEQFF
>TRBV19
CASSIRRTGDSGANVLTF
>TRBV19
CASSPWGRENYGYTF
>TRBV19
CASSTQESGANVLTF
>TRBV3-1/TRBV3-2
CASSQSDTGELFF
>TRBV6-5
CASSLGNSPLHF
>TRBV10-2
CASTKLAGGNGELFF
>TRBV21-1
CASSKDLEGINNEQFF
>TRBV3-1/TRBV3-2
CASSQRTGELFF
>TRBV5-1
CASSEQGLGSPLHF
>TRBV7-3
CASSSRTSGSSYNEQFF
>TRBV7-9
CATMDKALYGYTF
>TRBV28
CASSFGQGANYGYTF
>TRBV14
CASSQARQTYSGNTIYF
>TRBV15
CATSRDNSNTEAFF
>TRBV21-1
CASSFPQRWAGRTGELFF
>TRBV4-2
CASSRLGGNTEAFF
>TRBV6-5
CASGPQGALQPQHF
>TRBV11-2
CASSLGGSMNTEAFF